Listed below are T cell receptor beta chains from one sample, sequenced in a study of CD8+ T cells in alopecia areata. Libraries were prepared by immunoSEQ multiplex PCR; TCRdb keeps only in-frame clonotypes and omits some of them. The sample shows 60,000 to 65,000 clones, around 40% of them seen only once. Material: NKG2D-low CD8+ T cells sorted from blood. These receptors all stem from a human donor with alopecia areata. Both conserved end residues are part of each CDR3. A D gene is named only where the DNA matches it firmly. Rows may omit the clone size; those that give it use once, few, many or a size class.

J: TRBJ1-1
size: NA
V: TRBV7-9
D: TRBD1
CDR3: CASSLGTATEAFF
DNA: TGTGCCAGCAGCTTGGGGACAGCCACTGAAGCTTTCTTT

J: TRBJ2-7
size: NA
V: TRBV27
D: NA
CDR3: CASSTRRLAEQYF
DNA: TGTGCCAGCAGTACCAGGAGGTTGGCCGAGCAGTACTTC

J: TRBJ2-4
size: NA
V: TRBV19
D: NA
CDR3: CAVDSGGNIQYF
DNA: TGTGCCGTGGACAGTGGGGGAAACATTCAGTACTTC

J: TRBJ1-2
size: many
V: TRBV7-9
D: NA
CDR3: CASSTRTDIYGYTF
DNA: TGTGCCAGCAGCACCCGGACGGATATCTATGGCTACACCTTC

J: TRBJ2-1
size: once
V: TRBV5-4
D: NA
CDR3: CASSLGDNEQFF
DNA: TGTGCCAGCAGCCTCGGGGACAATGAGCAGTTCTTC

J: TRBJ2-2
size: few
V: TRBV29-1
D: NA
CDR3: CSVTETVNTGELFF
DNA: TGCAGCGTTACTGAGACAGTGAACACCGGGGAGCTGTTTTTT

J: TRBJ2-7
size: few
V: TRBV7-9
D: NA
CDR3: CASSFGTSQYF
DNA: TGTGCCAGCAGCTTCGGGACCTCCCAGTACTTC

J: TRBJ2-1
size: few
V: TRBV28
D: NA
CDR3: CASSPMREGLRDEQFF
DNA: TGTGCCAGCAGCCCAATGAGAGAGGGCCTGCGGGATGAGCAGTTCTTC

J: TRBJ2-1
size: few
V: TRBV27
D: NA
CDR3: CASSWSGGGEQFF
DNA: TGTGCCAGCAGTTGGTCAGGAGGCGGTGAGCAGTTCTTC

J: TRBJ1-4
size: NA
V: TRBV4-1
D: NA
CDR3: CASSHPPTGLDEKLFF
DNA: TGCGCCAGCAGCCACCCGCCGACAGGCCTAGATGAAAAACTGTTTTTT

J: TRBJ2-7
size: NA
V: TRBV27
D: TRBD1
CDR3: CASSLSRGHYEQYF
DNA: TGTGCCAGCAGTTTATCCAGGGGGCATTACGAGCAGTACTTC

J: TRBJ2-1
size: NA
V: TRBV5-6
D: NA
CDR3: CASSLGWAGPYNEQFF
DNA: TGTGCCAGCAGCTTGGGGTGGGCGGGCCCATACAATGAGCAGTTCTTC

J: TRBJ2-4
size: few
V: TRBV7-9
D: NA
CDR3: CASSLESGYIQYF
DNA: TGTGCCAGCAGCTTAGAATCCGGTTACATTCAGTACTTC

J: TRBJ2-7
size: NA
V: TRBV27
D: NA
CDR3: CASSLRGGAYEQYF
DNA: TGTGCCAGCAGTTTACGCGGTGGAGCCTACGAGCAGTACTTC